The sequence of this T cell receptor beta chain was determined in a study of T cell changes during pregnancy in multiple sclerosis. Germline CDR1 and CDR2: SGHKS and YYEKEE (reference sequence). The CDR3 consists of 13 residues. Losses at the gene ends were 2 bases for V and 7 bases for J; bases not matched to a gene: 4. The data were produced by immunoSEQ multiplex PCR, yet TCRdb's version contains in-frame clones alone and is incomplete. Of approximately 61,000 clones listed, about 91% are singletons. The sequenced sample was peripheral blood, obtained after pregnancy. The receptor was isolated from a female donor in good health, enrolled as a control in a pregnancy study. This chain uses TRBV5-5 with TRBJ1-2; 8 positions match TRBD1. The CDR3, as DNA: TGTGCCAGCAGCTTTTTGACAGGGGTTGGCTACACCTTC. Translating it yields CASSFLTGVGYTF. Drawing the rest from reference TRBV5-5 and TRBJ1-2, the complete variable domain is DAGVTQSPTHLIKTRGQQVTLRCSPISGHKSVSWYQQVLGQGPQFIFQYYEKEERGRGNFPDRFSARQFPNYSSELNVNALLLGDSALYLCASSFLTGVGYTFGSGTRLTVV.